These T cell receptor beta chains were read from a single sample in a study of blood T cell repertoires in COVID-19. The assay was immunoSEQ multiplex PCR, and TCRdb's table has in-frame clones only and misses some. The table shows 200,000 to 250,000 clones, with 70% to 90% occurring only once. What was sequenced was PBMCs or T cells enriched from blood (not recorded which). These receptors were taken from a young man who had recovered from COVID-19. The CDR3 runs from the conserved cysteine through the conserved F or W. The order of the fields is V gene, J gene, CDR3 length, D gene, CDR3 protein. A D gene is named only where the DNA matches it firmly.

TRBV7-6	TRBJ2-5	16	NA	CASSPRAGYLQETQYF
TRBV11-2	TRBJ2-7	14	NA	CASSLAQGPYEQYF
TRBV18	TRBJ1-1	13	NA	CASSNGMNTEAFF
TRBV5-5	TRBJ1-5	15	NA	CASSPTGHSNQPQHF
TRBV5-1	TRBJ2-2	15	TRBD1	CASSVGTGGTGELFF
TRBV7-2	TRBJ1-4	14	NA	CASSPDRSYEKLFF
TRBV18	TRBJ2-2	15	TRBD1	CASSSGQVQIGELFF
TRBV5-4	TRBJ1-1	14	NA	CASSLGESRTEAFF
TRBV5-1	TRBJ2-3	15	TRBD2	CASSRGGSGLDTQYF
TRBV5-1	TRBJ2-3	15	TRBD2	CASSLAGEGIDTQYF
TRBV20-1	TRBJ2-5	11	TRBD2	CSVAAGETQYF
TRBV7-2	TRBJ1-1	11	NA	CASTGGTEAFF
TRBV24-1	TRBJ1-5	16	NA	CATSDSRRGSNQPQHF
TRBV29-1	TRBJ1-2	11	NA	CSVYWNYGYTF
TRBV18	TRBJ1-1	13	NA	CAGTRDQNTEAFF
TRBV28	TRBJ2-3	13	NA	CASSQRRRDTQYF
TRBV24-1	TRBJ2-1	16	TRBD1	CATSDTGTGVASEQFF